Presented here are 18 T cell receptor beta chains from one specimen sequenced in a study of T cell repertoires in cytomegalovirus infection. TCRdb reprocessed the reads with MiXCR, giving one entry per CDR3 protein. This repertoire shows around 77,000 distinct CDR3 sequences, roughly 22% found once; its top ten account for roughly two thirds. No antigens are known for them. This specimen was CD8+ T cells from cultured PBMCs, taken from culture after CMV antigen stimulation. The receptors stem from a human donor in good health (CMV status not recorded). Some clones in this sample may be carry-over from other donors' samples.

This clonotype was observed a handful of times. The chain employs TRBV19 and TRBJ1-1; D remains unclear. CDR1 is LNHDA, CDR2 SQIVND, per germline (reference sequence). Deletions cut 5 bases from V and 0 bases from J, with 16 bases between. CDR3 size: 16 residues. Here the CDR3 DNA reads TGTGCCAGTAGTGTTATAATTACAGCCATGAACACTGAAGCTTTCTTT. This encodes CASSVIITAMNTEAFF.

Comments on this clonotype: A junction end diverges from the germline sequence, so it may reflect a read error. V and J are TRBV7-2 and TRBJ2-7; D is perhaps TRBD2 (6 bases). CDR3 length: 14 residues. Germline values: CDR1 SGHTA, CDR2 FQGNSA. The DNA for the CDR3 is TGTGCCAGCAGCCTCCGACTAGTCTCCCACGAGCAGTACTTC. This encodes CASSLRLVSHEQYF.

This clonotype has just a few counts. The CDR3 region is CASSLEGTGALNTEAFF. DNA of the CDR3: TGCGCCAGCAGCTTGGAGGGGACAGGGGCCTTAAACACTGAAGCTTTCTTT. The chain uses TRBV5-1 and TRBJ1-1; 10 nucleotides match TRBD1. This CDR3 comprises 17 residues. V shed 0 bases and J 2 bases; nucleotides not matched to a gene: 7. CDR1 is SGHRS and CDR2 is YFSETQ in the germline V gene. The whole variable domain, filled in from reference TRBV5-1 and TRBJ1-1, reads KAGVTQTPRYLIKTRGQQVTLSCSPISGHRSVSWYQQTPGQGLQFLFEYFSETQRNKGNFPGRFSGRQFSNSRSEMNVSTLELGDSALYLCASSLEGTGALNTEAFFGQGTRLTVV.

There are a few counts of this clonotype. The chain recombines TRBV11-2 with TRBJ2-1; TRBD1 matches at 7 bases. V shed 4 bases, J shed 5 bases, and the junction held 5 bases outside the gene matches. CDR1 SGHAT and CDR2 FQNNGV come from the germline V gene. There are 14 residues in the CDR3. In DNA form, the CDR3 reads TGTGCCAGCAGCTGGCGACAGGGCGACAATGAGCAGTTCTTC. It is translated as CASSWRQGDNEQFF.

This clonotype occurred a few times. V usage is TRBV7-6 and J usage is TRBJ1-4; D unresolved. Trimming took off 4 bases at V and 10 bases at J, with 16 bases between the two ends. The CDR3 is 14 amino acids. Per germline, CDR1 SGHVS and CDR2 FNYEAQ. The CDR3 region is CASSSTVKAGKLFF. The CDR3 DNA reads as TGTGCCAGCAGCTCGACGGTCAAGGCAGGAAAACTGTTTTTT.

The chain links TRBV30 to TRBJ1-1; no clear D. This CDR3 comprises 13 residues. Trimming took off 3 bases at V and 4 bases at J, with 12 bases between the two ends. The germline V gene encodes CDR1 GTSNPN and CDR2 SVGIG (reference sequence). CDR3 nucleotide sequence: TGTGCCTGGAGCCTTGCAGTCCGCACTGAAGCTTTCTTT. It translates to CAWSLAVRTEAFF.

The chain has TRBV11-2 and TRBJ2-3; D gene ambiguous. The ends were cut back, 1 base at V and 0 bases at J, with 11 bases in the middle. The CDR3 loop spans 16 amino acids. CDR1 and CDR2 (germline): SGHAT, FQNNGV. The DNA of the CDR3 is TGTGCCAGCAGCTTAGCCGGACCCGGTAGCACAGATACGCAGTATTTT. This translates into CASSLAGPGSTDTQYF.

The V call is TRBV7-2, the J call TRBJ2-7; D gene unclear. Germline V lookup: CDR1 SGHTA, CDR2 FQGNSA. With 2 bases removed from V and 7 bases from J, the gap between germline ends came to 6 bases. This CDR3 has 11 residues. As DNA, the CDR3 is TGTGCCAGCAGCTTATGGGGTGAGCAGTACTTC. Protein: CASSLWGEQYF. The whole variable domain, filled in from reference TRBV7-2 and TRBJ2-7, reads GAGVSQSPSNKVTEKGKDVELRCDPISGHTALYWYRQSLGQGLEFLIYFQGNSAPDKSGLPSDRFSAERTGGSVSTLTIQRTQQEDSAVYLCASSLWGEQYFGPGTRLTVT.

This sequence joins TRBV6-5 and TRBJ1-3; D might be TRBD1 (5 bases). Germline V gives CDR1 MNHEY, CDR2 SVGAGI. Trimming took 5 bases from V and 8 from J, leaving 13 bases between them. The CDR3 length is 13 residues. The DNA of the CDR3 is TGTGCCAGCAGTCGCTCCTTGGGGGACACCATATATTTT. Translated: CASSRSLGDTIYF.

V is TRBV7-9 and J is TRBJ2-4, with D perhaps matching TRBD2 (6 bases). The CDR3 is 14 residues long. V lost 5 bases to trimming and J lost 3 bases, with 11 bases between them. CDR1 and CDR2 (germline): SEHNR, FQNEAQ (reference sequence). The CDR3 nucleotides are TGTGCCAGCAGCCCGGGGGTTGGCAAAAACATTCAGTACTTC. Translating it yields CASSPGVGKNIQYF.

This clonotype was detected a few times. The chain uses TRBV4-3 and TRBJ2-3; D gene ambiguous. The CDR3 is 16 residues long. V lost 1 base to trimming and J lost 2 bases, with 13 bases between them. Per the germline V gene, CDR1 is LGHNA and CDR2 is YSLEER. CDR3 residues: CASSQVARDPTDTQYF. CDR3 nucleotides: TGCGCCAGCAGCCAAGTGGCAAGGGATCCCACAGATACGCAGTATTTT.

The rearrangement joins TRBV12-3 or TRBV12-4 to TRBJ1-1, with no clear D. The CDR3 runs 15 residues. The germline V and J ends were trimmed by 6 bases and 0 bases, with 14 bases remaining between them. This chain's CDR3 is CASSPPGRLNTEAFF. In DNA form, the CDR3 reads TGTGCCAGCAGCCCTCCCGGACGCCTGAACACTGAAGCTTTCTTT.

The chain has TRBV6-2 or TRBV6-3 and TRBJ2-1, with 11 bases aligning to TRBD2. Per germline, CDR1 MNHEY and CDR2 SVGEGT. This CDR3 is 13 amino acids long. With 2 bases clipped from V and 13 bases from J, the junction kept 4 bases outside the gene matches. The CDR3 sequence is CASSYTSGGPQFF. The CDR3 DNA reads TGTGCCAGCAGTTACACTAGCGGGGGCCCCCAGTTCTTC.

This clonotype was counted only a few times. This chain uses TRBV20-1 with TRBJ1-1, with D perhaps TRBD1 (5 bases). The ends were cut back, 0 bases at V and 0 bases at J, with 14 bases in the middle. The CDR3 length is 16 residues. Germline V gives CDR1 DFQATT, CDR2 SNEGSKA (reference sequence). CDR3 coding DNA: TGCAGTGCTAGAGACGAAATAGGGGCGATGAACACTGAAGCTTTCTTT. Translated, it gives CSARDEIGAMNTEAFF.

The chain joins TRBV28 to TRBJ1-5; 8 nucleotides agree with TRBD1. The CDR3 is made up of 15 amino acids. The ends lost 5 bases at V and 5 bases at J; junction bases unmatched: 8. Germline loops: CDR1 MDHEN, CDR2 SYDVKM. CDR3 region: CASSPPTGADQPQHF. The DNA for the CDR3 is TGTGCCAGCAGTCCCCCGACAGGGGCCGATCAGCCCCAGCATTTT.

The chain couples TRBV6-2 or TRBV6-3 to TRBJ2-7; maybe TRBD1 (8 bases). The CDR3 extends over 14 amino acids. Germline CDR1 reads MNHEY; CDR2 reads SVGEGT. V lost 8 bases and J lost 4, with 18 bases in between. The chain's CDR3 is CASRRGDRLYEQYF. The CDR3 nucleotides read TGTGCCAGCCGTCGGGGGGACAGGCTGTACGAGCAGTACTTC.

The J gene is TRBJ2-3, the V gene TRBV7-2, with 7 bases lining up with TRBD2. The V and J ends lost 3 bases and 3 bases, in that order; junction bases with no gene match: 12. CDR3 length: 17 amino acids. Germline CDR1 is SGHTA and CDR2 is FQGNSA. This CDR3 reads CASSFPARGVHTDTQYF. In DNA form, the CDR3 reads TGTGCCAGCAGCTTCCCCGCCCGGGGGGTTCATACAGATACGCAGTATTTT.

The J gene is TRBJ1-2, the V gene TRBV27; a possible D gene is TRBD1 (5 bases). This CDR3 contains 13 residues. V gave up 6 bases and J gave up 4 bases, with 12 bases separating them. Germline-derived CDR1 and CDR2 are MNHEY and SMNVEV (reference sequence). CDR3 in DNA: TGTGCCAGCAGCAGCAAGACAGTCTATGGCTACACCTTC. As protein: CASSSKTVYGYTF.